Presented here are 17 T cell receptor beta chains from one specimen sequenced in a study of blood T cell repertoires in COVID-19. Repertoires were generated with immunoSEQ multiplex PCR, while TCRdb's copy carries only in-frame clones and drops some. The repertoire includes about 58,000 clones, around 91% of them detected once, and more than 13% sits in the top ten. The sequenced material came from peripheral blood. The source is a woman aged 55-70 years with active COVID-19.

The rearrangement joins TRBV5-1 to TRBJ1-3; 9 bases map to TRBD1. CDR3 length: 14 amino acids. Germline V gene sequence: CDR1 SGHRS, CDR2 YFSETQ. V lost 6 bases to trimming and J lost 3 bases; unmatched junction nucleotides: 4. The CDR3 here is CASTLTGGGNTIYF. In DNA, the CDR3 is TGCGCCAGCACCCTGACAGGGGGTGGAAACACCATATATTTT. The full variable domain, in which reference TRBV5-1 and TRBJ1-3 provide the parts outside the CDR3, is KAGVTQTPRYLIKTRGQQVTLSCSPISGHRSVSWYQQTPGQGLQFLFEYFSETQRNKGNFPGRFSGRQFSNSRSEMNVSTLELGDSALYLCASTLTGGGNTIYFGEGSWLTVV.

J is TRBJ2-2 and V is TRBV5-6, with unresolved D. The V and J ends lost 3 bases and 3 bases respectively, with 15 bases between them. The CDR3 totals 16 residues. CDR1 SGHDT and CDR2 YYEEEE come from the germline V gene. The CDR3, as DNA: TGTGCCAGCAGCTGGTACGTATCCCGAGACACCGGGGAGCTGTTTTTT. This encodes CASSWYVSRDTGELFF.

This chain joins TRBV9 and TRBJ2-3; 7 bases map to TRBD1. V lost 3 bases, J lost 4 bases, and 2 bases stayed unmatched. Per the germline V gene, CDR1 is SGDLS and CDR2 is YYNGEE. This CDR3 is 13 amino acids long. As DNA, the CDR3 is TGTGCCAGCAGCGACACAGGGGCAGATACGCAGTATTTT. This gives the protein CASSDTGADTQYF.

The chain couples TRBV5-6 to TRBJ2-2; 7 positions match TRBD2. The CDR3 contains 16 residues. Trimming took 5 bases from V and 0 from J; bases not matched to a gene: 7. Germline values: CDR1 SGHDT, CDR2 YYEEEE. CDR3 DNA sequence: TGTGCCAGCAGTCTCAGAGCGGGGACGAACACCGGGGAGCTGTTTTTT. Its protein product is CASSLRAGTNTGELFF.

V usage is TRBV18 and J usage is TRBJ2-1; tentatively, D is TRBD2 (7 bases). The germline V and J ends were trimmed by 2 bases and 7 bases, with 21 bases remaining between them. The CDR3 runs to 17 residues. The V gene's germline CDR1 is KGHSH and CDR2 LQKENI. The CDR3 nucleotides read TGTGCCAGCTCACCATATTCGGCGGGGGCCCACGGGAATGAGCAGTTCTTC. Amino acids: CASSPYSAGAHGNEQFF.

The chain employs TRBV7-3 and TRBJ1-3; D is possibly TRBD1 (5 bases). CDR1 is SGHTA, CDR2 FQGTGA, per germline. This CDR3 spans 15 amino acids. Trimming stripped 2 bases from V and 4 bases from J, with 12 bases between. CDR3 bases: TGTGCCAGCAGCTTACAGGCAGGGAAAGGAAACACCATATATTTT. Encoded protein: CASSLQAGKGNTIYF.

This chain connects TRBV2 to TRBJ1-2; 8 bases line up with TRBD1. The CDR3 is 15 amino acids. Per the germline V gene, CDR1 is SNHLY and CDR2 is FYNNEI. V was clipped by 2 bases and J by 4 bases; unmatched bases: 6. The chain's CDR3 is CASSENPGTGYGYTF. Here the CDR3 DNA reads TGTGCCAGCAGTGAAAACCCGGGGACAGGCTATGGCTACACCTTC. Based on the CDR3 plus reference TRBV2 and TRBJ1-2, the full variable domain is EPEVTQTPSHQVTQMGQEVILRCVPISNHLYFYWYRQILGQKVEFLVSFYNNEISEKSEIFDDQFSVERPDGSNFTLKIRSTKLEDSAMYFCASSENPGTGYGYTFGSGTRLTVV.

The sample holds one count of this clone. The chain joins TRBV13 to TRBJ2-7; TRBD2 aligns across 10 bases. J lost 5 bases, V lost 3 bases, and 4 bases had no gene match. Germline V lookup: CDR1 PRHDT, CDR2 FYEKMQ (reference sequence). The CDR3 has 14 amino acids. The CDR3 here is CASSFFSGGNEQYF. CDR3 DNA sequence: TGTGCCAGCAGCTTTTTTAGCGGGGGGAACGAGCAGTACTTC.

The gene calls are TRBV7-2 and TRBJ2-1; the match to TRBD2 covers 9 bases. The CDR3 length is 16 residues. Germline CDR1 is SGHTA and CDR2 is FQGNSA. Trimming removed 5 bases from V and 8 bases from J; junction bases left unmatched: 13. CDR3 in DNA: TGTGCCAGCAGCACGGGATCGCGGGGGGGCCGAGATGAGCAGTTCTTC. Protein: CASSTGSRGGRDEQFF.

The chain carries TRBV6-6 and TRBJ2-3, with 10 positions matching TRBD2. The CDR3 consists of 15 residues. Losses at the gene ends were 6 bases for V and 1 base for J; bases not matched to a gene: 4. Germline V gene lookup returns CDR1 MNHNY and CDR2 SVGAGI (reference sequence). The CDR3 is CASRVTSGGTDTQYF. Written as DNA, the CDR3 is TGTGCCAGCAGAGTTACTAGCGGGGGCACAGATACGCAGTATTTT.

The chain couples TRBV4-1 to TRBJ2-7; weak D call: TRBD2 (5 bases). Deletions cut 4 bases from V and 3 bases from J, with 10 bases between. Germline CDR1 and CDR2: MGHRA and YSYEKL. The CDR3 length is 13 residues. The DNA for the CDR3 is TGCGCCAGCAGCCGAGGGCCCAGCTACGAGCAGTACTTC. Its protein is CASSRGPSYEQYF.

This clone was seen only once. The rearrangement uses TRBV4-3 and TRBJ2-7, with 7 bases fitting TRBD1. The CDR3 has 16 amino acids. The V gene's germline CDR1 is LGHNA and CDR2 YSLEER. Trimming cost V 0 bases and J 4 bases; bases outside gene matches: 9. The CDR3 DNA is TGCGCCAGCAGCCAAGAAGGGGGCGTCCCCATATACGAGCAGTACTTC. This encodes CASSQEGGVPIYEQYF.

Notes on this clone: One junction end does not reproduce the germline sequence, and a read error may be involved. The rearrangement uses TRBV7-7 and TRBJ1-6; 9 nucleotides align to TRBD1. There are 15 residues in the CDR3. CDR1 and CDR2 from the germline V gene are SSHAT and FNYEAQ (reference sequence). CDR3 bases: TGTGCTAGCAGCCGTTCGGGACAGGGTCATTCACCCCTCCACTTT. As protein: CASSRSGQGHSPLHF.

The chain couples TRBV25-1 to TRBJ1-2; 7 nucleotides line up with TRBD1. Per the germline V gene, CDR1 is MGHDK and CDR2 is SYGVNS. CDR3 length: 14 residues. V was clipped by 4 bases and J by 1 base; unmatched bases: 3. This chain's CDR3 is CASSANRGNYGYTF. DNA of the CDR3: TGTGCCAGCAGTGCCAACAGGGGTAACTATGGCTACACCTTC.

The CDR3 loop reads CASSLDRLQETQYF. The CDR3 DNA follows: TGTGCCAGCAGCTTAGACAGGTTACAAGAGACCCAGTACTTC. The chain carries TRBV11-2 and TRBJ2-5; no reliable D call. The ends were cut back, 0 bases at V and 2 bases at J, with 7 bases in the middle. CDR3 length: 14 residues. Germline V lookup: CDR1 SGHAT, CDR2 FQNNGV.

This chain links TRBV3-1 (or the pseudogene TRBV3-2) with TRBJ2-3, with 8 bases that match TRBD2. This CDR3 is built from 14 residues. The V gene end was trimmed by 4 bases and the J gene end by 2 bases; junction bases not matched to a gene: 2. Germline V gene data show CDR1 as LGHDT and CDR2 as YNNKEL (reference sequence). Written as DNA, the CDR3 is TGTGCCAGCAGCCGACTAGCGAACACAGATACGCAGTATTTT. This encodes CASSRLANTDTQYF.

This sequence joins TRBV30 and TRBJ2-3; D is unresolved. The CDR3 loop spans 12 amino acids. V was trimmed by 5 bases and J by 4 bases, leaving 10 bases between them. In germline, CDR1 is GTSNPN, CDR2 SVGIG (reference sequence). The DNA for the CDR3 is TGTGCCTGGGCCCCCCCCGCAGATACGCAGTATTTT. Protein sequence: CAWAPPADTQYF.